These T cell receptor beta chains were read from a single sample in a study of blood T cell repertoires in COVID-19. TCRdb keeps only in-frame clones here, not all; method: immunoSEQ multiplex PCR. In the table there are roughly 190,000 clones, more than 80% of which are singletons. Sequenced material: peripheral blood. These receptors were collected from a woman aged 55-69 years with acute or convalescent COVID-19. Each CDR3 is given with its conserved first and last residue. The D gene is left open where the match is weak. Not all rows give a size; the values are once, few, many and, for expanded clones, a class.

DNA: TGTGCCAGCAGTTTCTCGGGGTTCAATGAGCAGTTCTTC; CDR3: CASSFSGFNEQFF; length: 13; D: -; J: TRBJ2-1; size: -; V: TRBV12-3/TRBV12-4
DNA: TGTGCCAGCAGCCAAGGACTGACTAGCGGGACTTACGAGCAGTACTTC; CDR3: CASSQGLTSGTYEQYF; length: 16; D: TRBD2; J: TRBJ2-7; size: -; V: TRBV3-1/TRBV3-2
DNA: TGTGCCATCAGGCCTACACCGGGGGATGGCTACACCTTC; CDR3: CAIRPTPGDGYTF; length: 13; D: -; J: TRBJ1-2; size: -; V: TRBV10-3
DNA: TGTGCCAGCAGCCCCGGGGGCTATGGCTACACCTTC; CDR3: CASSPGGYGYTF; length: 12; D: -; J: TRBJ1-2; size: -; V: TRBV11-3
DNA: TGTGCCAGCAGCTTAGGCCAGGGATACGAGCAGTACTTC; CDR3: CASSLGQGYEQYF; length: 13; D: -; J: TRBJ2-7; size: -; V: TRBV13
DNA: TGTGCCAGCTCGGGACAGGCGGCTCAGCCCCAGCATTTT; CDR3: CASSGQAAQPQHF; length: 13; D: TRBD1; J: TRBJ1-5; size: -; V: TRBV2
DNA: TGCGCCAGCAGCCCAAGTGGACTAGCGGGGAGCTCCTACAATGAGCAGTTCTTC; CDR3: CASSPSGLAGSSYNEQFF; length: 18; D: TRBD2; J: TRBJ2-1; size: once; V: TRBV5-1
DNA: TGTGCCAGCAGCCAAGTACGATCTGGAGGCTATGGCTACACCTTC; CDR3: CASSQVRSGGYGYTF; length: 15; D: -; J: TRBJ1-2; size: -; V: TRBV3-1/TRBV3-2
DNA: TGTGCCAGCAGCCCCCGATCTAGAGCTTATAGCAATCAGCCCCAGCATTTT; CDR3: CASSPRSRAYSNQPQHF; length: 17; D: -; J: TRBJ1-5; size: -; V: TRBV7-8
DNA: TGTGCCAGCAGCTCCATGAACACTGAAGCTTTCTTT; CDR3: CASSSMNTEAFF; length: 12; D: -; J: TRBJ1-1; size: -; V: TRBV5-5
DNA: TGTGCCAGCAGCCCGGGACTAGCGGACTACAATGAGCAGTTCTTC; CDR3: CASSPGLADYNEQFF; length: 15; D: TRBD2; J: TRBJ2-1; size: few; V: TRBV7-3
DNA: TGTGCCAGCAGTTTGGGTAGCGGGAGCTCCAATGAGCAGTTCTTC; CDR3: CASSLGSGSSNEQFF; length: 15; D: TRBD2; J: TRBJ2-1; size: -; V: TRBV6-2/TRBV6-3
DNA: TGTGCCAGTAGGACGACAGGGGAGGACTATGGCTACACCTTC; CDR3: CASRTTGEDYGYTF; length: 14; D: TRBD1; J: TRBJ1-2; size: few; V: TRBV19
DNA: TGTGCCAGCAGCCTACAGGAGAGTCCTAACTATGGCTACACCTTC; CDR3: CASSLQESPNYGYTF; length: 15; D: -; J: TRBJ1-2; size: once; V: TRBV14
DNA: TGTGCCAGCAGCCCGCGGACAGGGCAGGGAGAGACCCAGTACTTC; CDR3: CASSPRTGQGETQYF; length: 15; D: TRBD1; J: TRBJ2-5; size: -; V: TRBV5-4
DNA: TGCAGCGTTGAGGAACTCACTAGCGGATACAATGAGCAGTTCTTC; CDR3: CSVEELTSGYNEQFF; length: 15; D: TRBD2; J: TRBJ2-1; size: -; V: TRBV29-1
DNA: TGTGCCACAAGGGCCCTCCCAGGGGAAAAACTGTTTTTT; CDR3: CATRALPGEKLFF; length: 13; D: -; J: TRBJ1-4; size: -; V: TRBV19
DNA: TGTGCCAGCCACACACAGGGTAACACCGGGGAGCTGTTTTTT; CDR3: CASHTQGNTGELFF; length: 14; D: -; J: TRBJ2-2; size: -; V: TRBV27
DNA: TGCGCCAGCAGCTTGGCGGGTACCATGAACACTGAAGCTTTCTTT; CDR3: CASSLAGTMNTEAFF; length: 15; D: -; J: TRBJ1-1; size: -; V: TRBV5-1
DNA: TGTGCCAGTAGTGGACAGGGGGCGGGAGAAAAACTGTTTTTT; CDR3: CASSGQGAGEKLFF; length: 14; D: TRBD1; J: TRBJ1-4; size: -; V: TRBV19
DNA: TGTGCCACCAGCAGGGGGATTGGCGGGGGGCGGGACCCCTATGGCTACACCTTC; CDR3: CATSRGIGGGRDPYGYTF; length: 18; D: -; J: TRBJ1-2; size: -; V: TRBV15